The rows below give T cell receptor beta chains drawn from one sample of a study of OX40 agonist ivuxolimab in advanced cancers. Generated by immunoSEQ multiplex PCR, the TCRdb table keeps only in-frame clones and is missing some. The table lists approximately 61,000 clones, around 89% of them singletons. The source material was CD4+ or CD8+ T cells sorted from blood, sampled in a trial of the OX40 agonist ivuxolimab. These receptors all come from an adult with an advanced solid tumor such as melanoma, head and neck, liver or kidney cancer. Both conserved end residues are part of each CDR3. A D gene is named only where the DNA matches it firmly. The size entry is marked missing in some rows and otherwise reads once, few, many or a size class.

TRBJ2-1,-,-,TRBV27,CASSFDSSYNEQFF,TGTGCCAGCAGTTTCGATTCCTCCTACAATGAGCAGTTCTTC
TRBJ2-7,-,-,TRBV7-2,CASSSGNSPEQYF,TGTGCCAGCAGCTCAGGGAACAGCCCCGAGCAGTACTTC
TRBJ2-1,-,-,TRBV30,CAWSATESSYNEQFF,TGTGCCTGGAGCGCGACAGAGAGCTCCTACAATGAGCAGTTCTTC
TRBJ2-7,-,TRBD2,TRBV4-1,CASSQDRSGSSYEQYF,TGCGCCAGCAGCCAAGATCGTAGCGGGAGCTCCTACGAGCAGTACTTC
TRBJ2-1,-,TRBD2,TRBV10-3,CAISGLKGLAGPEQFF,TGTGCCATCAGTGGATTAAAAGGACTAGCGGGACCCGAGCAGTTCTTC
TRBJ1-5,-,-,TRBV7-9,CASSLDGFNQPQHF,TGTGCCAGCTCCCTCGATGGTTTCAATCAGCCCCAGCATTTT
TRBJ1-2,-,-,TRBV11-1,CASSLGYNYGYTF,TGTGCCAGCAGTTTAGGCTATAACTATGGCTACACCTTC
TRBJ2-3,-,-,TRBV27,CASSLIGTLAGTDTQYF,TGTGCCAGCAGTTTGATAGGGACTTTAGCCGGCACAGATACGCAGTATTTT
TRBJ2-1,-,TRBD2,TRBV11-1,CASSTGAGGHNEQFF,TGTGCCAGCAGCACGGGAGCGGGAGGACACAATGAGCAGTTCTTC
TRBJ2-1,many,TRBD1,TRBV5-6,CASSLDRGYNEQFF,TGTGCCAGCAGCCTCGACAGGGGTTACAATGAGCAGTTCTTC
TRBJ2-7,-,-,TRBV10-3,CAIGQGGEQYF,TGTGCCATCGGGCAGGGCGGCGAGCAGTACTTC
TRBJ2-1,-,-,TRBV2,CASHPTGSSYNEQFF,TGTGCCAGCCACCCGACGGGAAGCTCCTACAATGAGCAGTTCTTC
TRBJ2-7,-,-,TRBV28,CASSTPWTAYEQYF,TGTGCCAGCAGTACACCCTGGACGGCCTACGAGCAGTACTTC
TRBJ2-1,once,TRBD2,TRBV28,CASRAGLAGYNEQFF,TGTGCCAGCAGGGCCGGGCTAGCGGGGTACAATGAGCAGTTCTTC
TRBJ1-5,-,TRBD1,TRBV19,CASSMGDRNQPQHF,TGTGCCAGTAGTATGGGGGACAGGAATCAGCCCCAGCATTTT
TRBJ2-7,-,-,TRBV11-3,CASTLRLDEQYF,TGTGCCAGCACCTTAAGGTTGGACGAGCAGTACTTC
TRBJ1-5,-,-,TRBV5-1,CASSLSIGQPQHF,TGCGCCAGCAGCTTGTCCATTGGTCAGCCCCAGCATTTT
TRBJ2-1,-,TRBD2,TRBV7-3,CASSPTGLAGNEQFF,TGTGCCAGCAGCCCGACTGGACTAGCTGGCAATGAGCAGTTCTTC
TRBJ2-1,-,TRBD2,TRBV28,CASSPRLALYNEQFF,TGTGCCAGCAGTCCGAGACTAGCCCTCTACAATGAGCAGTTCTTC
TRBJ2-1,-,-,TRBV10-1,CASSDFYGGHNEQFF,TGCGCCAGCAGTGATTTCTATGGGGGCCACAATGAGCAGTTCTTC
TRBJ2-1,-,TRBD2,TRBV5-1,CAIPGAGGEQFF,TGCGCCATACCTGGTGCGGGAGGCGAGCAGTTCTTC
TRBJ1-5,-,-,TRBV28,CASSSGPSNQPQHF,TGTGCCAGCAGTAGTGGACCAAGCAATCAGCCCCAGCATTTT
TRBJ2-1,-,-,TRBV21-1,CASSKEEDDSYNEQFF,TGTGCCAGCAGCAAAGAGGAGGACGACTCCTACAATGAGCAGTTCTTC
TRBJ2-7,-,TRBD1,TRBV2,CASRGQGYEQYF,TGTGCCAGCAGGGGACAGGGCTACGAGCAGTACTTC
TRBJ1-4,-,-,TRBV27,CASSNNRFFANEKLFF,TGTGCCAGCAGTAACAACAGGTTTTTCGCTAATGAAAAACTGTTTTTT
TRBJ2-1,-,TRBD2,TRBV7-9,CASSPLAGVNEQFF,TGTGCCAGCAGCCCCCTAGCGGGAGTTAATGAGCAGTTCTTC
TRBJ2-1,-,TRBD1,TRBV10-3,CAISEGQGASNEQFF,TGTGCCATCAGTGAGGGACAGGGGGCCTCCAATGAGCAGTTCTTC
TRBJ2-2,-,-,TRBV4-3,CASSPMAGGELFF,TGCGCCAGCAGCCCCATGGCCGGCGGGGAGCTGTTTTTT
TRBJ2-3,-,-,TRBV7-6,CASSPTSTDTQYF,TGTGCCAGCAGCCCCACGAGCACAGATACGCAGTATTTT
TRBJ1-4,-,-,TRBV27,CASSNAWGQSSNEKLFF,TGTGCCAGCAGTAACGCTTGGGGCCAGTCTTCTAATGAAAAACTGTTTTTT
TRBJ2-7,once,-,TRBV4-1,CASSQWQGPYEQYF,TGCGCCAGCAGCCAATGGCAGGGGCCCTACGAGCAGTACTTC
TRBJ2-3,once,-,TRBV28,CASRLTGITDTQYF,TGTGCCAGCCGATTAACAGGGATCACAGATACGCAGTATTTT
TRBJ1-5,-,-,TRBV7-9,CASSSTALFSNQPQHF,TGTGCCAGCAGCTCCACTGCCCTCTTTAGCAATCAGCCCCAGCATTTT
TRBJ2-7,-,TRBD2,TRBV4-2,CASSQDQTSGSGEQYF,TGTGCCAGCAGCCAAGATCAGACTAGCGGGAGTGGCGAGCAGTACTTC
TRBJ1-2,-,TRBD1,TRBV5-1,CASSLEGQRPSDYGYTF,TGCGCCAGCAGCTTGGAGGGACAGCGCCCGTCGGACTATGGCTACACCTTC
TRBJ2-5,-,TRBD2,TRBV27,CASRTSGAQETQYF,TGTGCCAGCAGGACTAGCGGGGCCCAAGAGACCCAGTACTTC
TRBJ1-6,-,-,TRBV21-1,CASSKGVENSPLHF,TGTGCCAGCAGCAAAGGGGTTGAGAACTCACCCCTCCACTTT
TRBJ1-6,-,-,TRBV27,CASSLSSNSPLHF,TGTGCCAGCAGTTTATCGTCAAATTCACCCCTCCACTTT
TRBJ2-1,-,-,TRBV4-3,CASSQDRGGNEQFF,TGCGCCAGCAGCCAAGATCGTGGTGGCAATGAGCAGTTCTTC
TRBJ1-1,-,TRBD1,TRBV13,CASSLDRATEAFF,TGTGCCAGCAGCCTAGACAGGGCCACTGAAGCTTTCTTT
TRBJ2-2,-,TRBD2,TRBV5-1,CASSLVVAGESAGELFF,TGCGCCAGCAGCTTGGTGGTAGCGGGAGAGTCGGCCGGGGAGCTGTTTTTT
TRBJ1-5,-,TRBD1,TRBV27,CASSLGTGGSQPQHF,TGTGCCAGCAGCCTCGGGACAGGGGGCTCTCAGCCCCAGCATTTT
TRBJ1-2,few,-,TRBV6-4,CASSDPFGGYTF,TGTGCCAGCAGTGACCCTTTTGGAGGCTACACCTTC
TRBJ1-1,-,-,TRBV28,CASSFRWDTEAFF,TGTGCCAGCAGTTTCCGGTGGGACACTGAAGCTTTCTTT
TRBJ2-2,-,-,TRBV11-3,CASSLVANGELFF,TGTGCCAGCAGCTTAGTTGCGAACGGGGAGCTGTTTTTT
TRBJ1-4,-,-,TRBV28,CASSFFGNEKLFF,TGTGCCAGCAGTTTTTTTGGGAATGAAAAACTGTTTTTT
TRBJ2-7,once,-,TRBV28,CASSPSSRLSSYEQYF,TGTGCCAGCAGTCCTTCCTCCCGACTAAGCTCCTACGAGCAGTACTTC
TRBJ1-2,-,-,TRBV25-1,CASSFAYYGYTF,TGTGCCAGCAGTTTTGCCTACTATGGCTACACCTTC
TRBJ1-3,-,-,TRBV5-6,CASSRPPGISGNTIYF,TGTGCCAGCAGCCGCCCTCCAGGGATCTCTGGAAACACCATATATTTT
TRBJ2-2,-,-,TRBV7-9,CASSSIKGGTGELFF,TGTGCCAGCAGCTCGATAAAGGGGGGCACCGGGGAGCTGTTTTTT
TRBJ2-7,-,TRBD2,TRBV18,CASSPLTSGTTYEQYF,TGTGCCAGCTCACCACTTACTAGCGGGACCACCTACGAGCAGTACTTC
TRBJ2-1,-,TRBD2,TRBV4-3,CASSQGTAGPSYNEQFF,TGCGCCAGCAGCCAAGGCACAGCGGGGCCCTCCTACAATGAGCAGTTCTTC
TRBJ2-7,-,-,TRBV6-1,CASSELVGAYEQYF,TGTGCCAGCAGTGAACTAGTAGGGGCCTACGAGCAGTACTTC
TRBJ2-5,-,-,TRBV19,CASSTYGAAQETQYF,TGTGCCAGTAGTACTTACGGCGCGGCCCAAGAGACCCAGTACTTC
TRBJ2-1,-,TRBD1,TRBV2,CASSTGTGINNEQFF,TGTGCCAGCAGCACCGGGACAGGCATTAACAATGAGCAGTTCTTC
TRBJ1-1,-,-,TRBV4-2,CASSQDPGGATEAFF,TGTGCCAGCAGCCAAGATCCGGGGGGGGCGACTGAAGCTTTCTTT
TRBJ2-7,-,TRBD2,TRBV7-9,CASSTTSGRAPEQYF,TGTGCCAGCAGCACTACTAGCGGGAGGGCCCCCGAGCAGTACTTC